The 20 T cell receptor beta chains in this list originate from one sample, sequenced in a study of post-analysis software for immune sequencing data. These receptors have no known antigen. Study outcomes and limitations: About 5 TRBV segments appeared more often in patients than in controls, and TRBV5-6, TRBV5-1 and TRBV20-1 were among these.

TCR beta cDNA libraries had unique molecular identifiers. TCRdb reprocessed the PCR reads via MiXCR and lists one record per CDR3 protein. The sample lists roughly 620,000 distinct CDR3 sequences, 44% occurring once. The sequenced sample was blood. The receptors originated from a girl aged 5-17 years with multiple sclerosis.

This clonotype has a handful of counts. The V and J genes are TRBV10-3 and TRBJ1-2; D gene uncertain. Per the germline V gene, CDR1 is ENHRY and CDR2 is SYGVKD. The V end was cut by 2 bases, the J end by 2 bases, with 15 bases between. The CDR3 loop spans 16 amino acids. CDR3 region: CAISEGTFTHNYGYTF. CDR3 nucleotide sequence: TGTGCCATCAGTGAGGGCACTTTTACTCACAACTATGGCTACACCTTC.

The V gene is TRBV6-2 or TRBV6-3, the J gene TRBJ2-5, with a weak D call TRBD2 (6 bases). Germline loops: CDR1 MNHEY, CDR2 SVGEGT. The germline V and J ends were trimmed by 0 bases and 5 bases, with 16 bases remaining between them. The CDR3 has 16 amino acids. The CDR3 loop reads CASSYSGGPTYETQYF. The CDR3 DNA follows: TGTGCCAGCAGTTACTCGGGGGGACCCACTTACGAGACCCAGTACTTC.

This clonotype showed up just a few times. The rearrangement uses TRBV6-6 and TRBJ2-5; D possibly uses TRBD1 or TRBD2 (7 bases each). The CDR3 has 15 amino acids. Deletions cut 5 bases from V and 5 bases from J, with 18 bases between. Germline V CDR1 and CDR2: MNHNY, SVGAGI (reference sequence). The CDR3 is CASSPQGGRGETQYF. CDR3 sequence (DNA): TGTGCCAGCAGTCCCCAGGGGGGGCGAGGGGAGACCCAGTACTTC.

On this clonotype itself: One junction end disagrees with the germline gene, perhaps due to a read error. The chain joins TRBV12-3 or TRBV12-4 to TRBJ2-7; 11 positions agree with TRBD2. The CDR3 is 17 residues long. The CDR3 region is CASRLALGLADSYEQYF. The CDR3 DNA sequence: TGTGCCAGCAGGTTAGCCCTGGGACTAGCGGACTCCTACGAGCAGTACTTC.

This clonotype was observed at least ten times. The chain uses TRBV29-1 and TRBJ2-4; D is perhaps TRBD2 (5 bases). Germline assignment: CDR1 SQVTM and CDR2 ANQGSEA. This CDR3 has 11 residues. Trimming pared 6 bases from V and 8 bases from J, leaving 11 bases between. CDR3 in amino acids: CSVSTRDIQYF. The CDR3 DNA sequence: TGCAGCGTCAGTACTAGAGACATTCAGTACTTC.

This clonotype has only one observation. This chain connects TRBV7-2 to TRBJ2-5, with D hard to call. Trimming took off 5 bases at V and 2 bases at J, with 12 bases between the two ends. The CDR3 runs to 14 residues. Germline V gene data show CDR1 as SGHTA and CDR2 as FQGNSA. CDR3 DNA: TGTGCCAGCAGCCCATCCGTGGGGCAAGAGACCCAGTACTTC. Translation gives CASSPSVGQETQYF.

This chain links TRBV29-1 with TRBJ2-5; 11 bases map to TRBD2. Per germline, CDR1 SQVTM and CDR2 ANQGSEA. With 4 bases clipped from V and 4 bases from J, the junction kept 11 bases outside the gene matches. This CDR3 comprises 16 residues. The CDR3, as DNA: TGCAGCGTTGCCCTAGCGGGGGGAATTTATATAGAGACCCAGTACTTC. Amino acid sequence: CSVALAGGIYIETQYF.

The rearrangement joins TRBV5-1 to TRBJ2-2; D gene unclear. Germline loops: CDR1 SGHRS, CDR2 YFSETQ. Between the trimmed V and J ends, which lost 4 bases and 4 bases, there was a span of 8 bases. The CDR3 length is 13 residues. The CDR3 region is CASSTGSTGELFF. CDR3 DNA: TGCGCCAGCAGCACGGGTAGCACCGGGGAGCTGTTTTTT.

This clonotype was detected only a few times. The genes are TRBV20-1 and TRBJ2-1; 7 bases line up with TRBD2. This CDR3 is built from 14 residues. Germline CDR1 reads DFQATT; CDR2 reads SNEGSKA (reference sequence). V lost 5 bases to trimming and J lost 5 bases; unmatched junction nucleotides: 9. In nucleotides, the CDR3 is TGCAGTGCTCACCTTCTCGCGGGAGACAATGAGCAGTTCTTC. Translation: CSAHLLAGDNEQFF.

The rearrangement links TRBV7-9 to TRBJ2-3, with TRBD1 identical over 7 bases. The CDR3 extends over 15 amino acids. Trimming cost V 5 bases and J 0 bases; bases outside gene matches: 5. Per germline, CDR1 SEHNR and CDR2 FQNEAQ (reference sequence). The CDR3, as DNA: TGTGCCAGCAGCCCACACAGGGGAAGCACAGATACGCAGTATTTT. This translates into CASSPHRGSTDTQYF.

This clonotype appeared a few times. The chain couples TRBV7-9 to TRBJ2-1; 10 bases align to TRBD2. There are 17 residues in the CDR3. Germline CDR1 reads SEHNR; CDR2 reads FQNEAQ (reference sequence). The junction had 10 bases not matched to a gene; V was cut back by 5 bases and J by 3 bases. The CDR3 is CASSPIKSGRDYNEQFF. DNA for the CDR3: TGTGCCAGCAGCCCAATAAAGAGCGGGAGGGACTACAATGAGCAGTTCTTC. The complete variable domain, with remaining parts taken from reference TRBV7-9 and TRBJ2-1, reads DTGVSQNPRHKITKRGQNVTFRCDPISEHNRLYWYRQTLGQGPEFLTYFQNEAQLEKSRLLSDRFSAERPKGSFSTLEIQRTEQGDSAMYLCASSPIKSGRDYNEQFFGPGTRLTVL.

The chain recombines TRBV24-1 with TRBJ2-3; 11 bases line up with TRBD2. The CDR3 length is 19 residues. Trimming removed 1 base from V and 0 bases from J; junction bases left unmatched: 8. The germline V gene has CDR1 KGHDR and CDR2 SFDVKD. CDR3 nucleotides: TGTGCCACCAGTGATTTACAGACTAGCGGGATGTCTAGCACAGATACGCAGTATTTT. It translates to CATSDLQTSGMSSTDTQYF.

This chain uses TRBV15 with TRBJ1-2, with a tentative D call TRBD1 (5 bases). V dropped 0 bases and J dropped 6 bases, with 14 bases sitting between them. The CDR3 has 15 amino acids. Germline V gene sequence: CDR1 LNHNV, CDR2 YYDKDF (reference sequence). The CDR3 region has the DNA TGTGCCACCAGCAGAGATGGAAGGGGAGGGGATGGCTACACCTTC. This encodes CATSRDGRGGDGYTF. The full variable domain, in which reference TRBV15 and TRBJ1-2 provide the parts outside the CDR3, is DAMVIQNPRYQVTQFGKPVTLSCSQTLNHNVMYWYQQKSSQAPKLLFHYYDKDFNNEADTPDNFQSRRPNTSFCFLDIRSPGLGDTAMYLCATSRDGRGGDGYTFGSGTRLTVV.

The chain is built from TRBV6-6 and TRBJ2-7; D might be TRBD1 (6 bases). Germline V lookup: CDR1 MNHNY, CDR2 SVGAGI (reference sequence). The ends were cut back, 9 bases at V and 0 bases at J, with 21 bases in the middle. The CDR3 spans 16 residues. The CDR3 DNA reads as TGTGCCAGTAGAGAGATAGGGGGTCCAAGCTCCTACGAGCAGTACTTC. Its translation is CASREIGGPSSYEQYF.

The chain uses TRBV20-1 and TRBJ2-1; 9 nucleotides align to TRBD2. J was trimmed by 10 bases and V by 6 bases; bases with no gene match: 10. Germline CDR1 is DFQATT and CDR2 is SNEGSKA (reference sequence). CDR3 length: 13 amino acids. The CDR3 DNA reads TGCAGTGCCGCGAGGGGACTAGCCCCCGAGCAGTTCTTC. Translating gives CSAARGLAPEQFF.

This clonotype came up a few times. The CDR3 reads CASSFGRDGYEQYF. In DNA form, the CDR3 reads TGTGCCAGCAGTTTTGGCAGGGATGGCTACGAGCAGTACTTC. The chain links TRBV12-3 or TRBV12-4 to TRBJ2-7, with D tentatively TRBD1 (5 bases). V was trimmed by 3 bases and J by 3 bases, leaving 12 bases between them. The CDR3 is 14 residues long.

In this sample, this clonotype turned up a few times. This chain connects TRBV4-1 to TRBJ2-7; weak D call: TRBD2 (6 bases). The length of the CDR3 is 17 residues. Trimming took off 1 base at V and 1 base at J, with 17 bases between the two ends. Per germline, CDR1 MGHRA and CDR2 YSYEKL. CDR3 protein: CASSQVGGQDFSYEQYF. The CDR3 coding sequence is TGCGCCAGCAGCCAAGTGGGAGGTCAGGACTTTTCCTACGAGCAGTACTTC.

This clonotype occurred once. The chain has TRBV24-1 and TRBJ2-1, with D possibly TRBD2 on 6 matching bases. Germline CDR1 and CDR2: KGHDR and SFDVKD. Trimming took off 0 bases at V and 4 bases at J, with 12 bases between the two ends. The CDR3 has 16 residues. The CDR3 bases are TGTGCCACCAGTGATTTGCTAGCGAGGGATTACAATGAGCAGTTCTTC. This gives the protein CATSDLLARDYNEQFF.

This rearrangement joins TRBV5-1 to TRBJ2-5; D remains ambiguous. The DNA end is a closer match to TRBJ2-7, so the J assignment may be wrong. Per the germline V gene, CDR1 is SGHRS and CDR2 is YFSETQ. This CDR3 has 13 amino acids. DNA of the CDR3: TGCGCCAGCAGCTTGGGACCCGGCGACGAGCAGTACTTC. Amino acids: CASSLGPGDEQYF.

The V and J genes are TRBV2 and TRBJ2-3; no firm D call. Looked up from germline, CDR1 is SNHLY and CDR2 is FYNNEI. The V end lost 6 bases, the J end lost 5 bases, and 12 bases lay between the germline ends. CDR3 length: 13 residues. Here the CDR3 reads CASSDDPGDTQYF. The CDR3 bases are TGTGCCAGCAGCGATGATCCGGGAGATACGCAGTATTTT.